Listed here are 10 T cell receptor beta chains from one sample, sequenced in a study of CD8 T cells in Susac syndrome. The authors reverse transcribed 0.5 to 1 ug RNA with random hexamers. TCRdb independently ran MiXCR on the immunoSEQ multiplex PCR reads; one entry per CDR3 protein. The repertoire holds around 130,000 distinct CDR3 sequences, roughly 76% seen once, with roughly 0.5% in the top ten. Sequences were obtained from CD8+ T cells from PBMCs. These receptors were obtained from a human donor with multiple sclerosis.

The CDR3 sequence: CASSRAGGLTDTQYF. CDR3 nucleotides: TGCGCCAGCAGCAGAGCGGGGGGCCTCACAGATACGCAGTATTTT. This chain uses TRBV5-1 with TRBJ2-3, with TRBD2 matching 9 bases. CDR3 length: 15 residues. Trimming at V came to 4 bases and at J to 2 bases, leaving 5 bases not matched to a gene. The germline CDR1 and CDR2 sequences are SGHRS and YFSETQ. Together with reference TRBV5-1 and TRBJ2-3, the CDR3 gives the full variable domain: KAGVTQTPRYLIKTRGQQVTLSCSPISGHRSVSWYQQTPGQGLQFLFEYFSETQRNKGNFPGRFSGRQFSNSRSEMNVSTLELGDSALYLCASSRAGGLTDTQYFGPGTRLTVL.

In this sample, this clonotype turned up a few times. The chain employs TRBV4-1 and TRBJ2-1; D gene ambiguous. V lost 0 bases and J 2 bases, leaving 8 bases between the germline ends. The CDR3 consists of 15 residues. Germline lookup yields CDR1 MGHRA and CDR2 YSYEKL. CDR3 sequence (DNA): TGCGCCAGCAGCCAAGATCTGGGAACCTACAATGAGCAGTTCTTC. Residues: CASSQDLGTYNEQFF.

This sequence joins TRBV6-5 and TRBJ2-1; 8 bases line up with TRBD2. The germline V gene encodes CDR1 MNHEY and CDR2 SVGAGI. V lost 2 bases and J lost 4; bases outside the gene matches: 4. The CDR3 totals 15 residues. In DNA form, the CDR3 reads TGTGCCAGCAGTTACGACGGGAGGGGTTACAATGAGCAGTTCTTC. As protein: CASSYDGRGYNEQFF.

This clonotype was counted a single time. The chain recombines TRBV4-1 with TRBJ2-7, with 10 bases identical to TRBD2. The CDR3 covers 15 residues. V dropped 4 bases and J dropped 0; count of bases not matched to a gene: 3. In germline, CDR1 is MGHRA, CDR2 YSYEKL. The CDR3 nucleotides are TGCGCCAGCAGCCGAGCTAGCGGGAGCTCCTACGAGCAGTACGTC. It is translated as CASSRASGSSYEQYV.

Here the CDR3 reads CASGFPGAVEAFF. CDR3 coding DNA: TGTGCTAGTGGTTTCCCAGGGGCGGTTGAAGCTTTCTTT. The chain has TRBV12-5 and TRBJ1-1; D might be TRBD1 (6 bases). V was clipped by 3 bases and J by 7 bases, with 12 bases between them. CDR3 length: 13 residues. Germline CDR1 LGHNT, CDR2 FRNRAP.

V is TRBV20-1 and J is TRBJ2-2; D is undetermined. This CDR3 has 17 residues. Germline assignment: CDR1 DFQATT and CDR2 SNEGSKA (reference sequence). The ends were cut back, 6 bases at V and 3 bases at J, with 23 bases in the middle. CDR3 sequence: CSAALPGTPLYTGELFF. For the CDR3, the DNA is TGCAGTGCCGCCCTTCCTGGCACTCCCTTATACACCGGGGAGCTGTTTTTT.

The chain has TRBV9 and TRBJ1-2; a possible D gene is TRBD1 (6 bases). Per the germline V gene, CDR1 is SGDLS and CDR2 is YYNGEE. The CDR3 has 15 residues. Trimming left V 3 bases short and J 0 bases short, with 12 bases between. The CDR3 protein is CASSEGDSPNYGYTF. In DNA form, the CDR3 reads TGTGCCAGCAGCGAGGGGGACTCCCCTAACTATGGCTACACCTTC.

The chain couples TRBV7-2 to TRBJ1-6, with 7 bases that match TRBD1. This CDR3 is built from 15 residues. V lost 0 bases to trimming and J lost 10 bases; unmatched junction nucleotides: 6. The germline gives CDR1 SGHTA, CDR2 FQGNSA. CDR3 amino acids: CASSLATGFNSPLHF. The CDR3 DNA reads as TGTGCCAGCAGCTTAGCGACAGGGTTTAACTCACCCCTCCACTTT.

The gene calls are TRBV20-1 and TRBJ2-2, with 11 bases that match TRBD2. Germline trimming cut 6 bases from V and 6 bases from J; bases unmatched to any gene: 6. The length of the CDR3 is 14 residues. The germline CDR1 and CDR2 sequences are DFQATT and SNEGSKA (reference sequence). The CDR3 loop reads CSAAHSGRAGELFF. DNA of the CDR3: TGCAGTGCGGCCCATAGCGGGAGGGCCGGGGAGCTGTTTTTT.

V and J are TRBV18 and TRBJ1-1; 12 nucleotides line up with TRBD1. Germline loops: CDR1 KGHSH, CDR2 LQKENI. V was clipped by 7 bases and J by 3 bases; unmatched bases: 6. There are 15 residues in the CDR3. The CDR3 nucleotides read TGTGCCAGCTTATGGGACAGGGGGCTTGACACTGAAGCTTTCTTT. Its translation: CASLWDRGLDTEAFF. The full variable domain, rest sourced from reference TRBV18 and TRBJ1-1, is NAGVMQNPRHLVRRRGQEARLRCSPMKGHSHVYWYRQLPEEGLKFMVYLQKENIIDESGMPKERFSAEFPKEGPSILRIQQVVRGDSAAYFCASLWDRGLDTEAFFGQGTRLTVV.